The 18 T cell receptor beta chains below all came from one sample that was sequenced in a study of identical twins. TCRdb re-called the 5' RACE reads with MiXCR, one entry per CDR3 protein. The sample includes about 790,000 distinct CDR3 sequences, 18% seen only once; the top ten take around 12%. The data also belong to a second study, concerning T cells expressing NK-cell markers.

Material: PBMCs. These receptors originate from a woman between 18 and 29 years old in good health.

This chain links TRBV29-1 with TRBJ1-4, with D unresolved. The CDR3 sequence is 11 residues long. Germline V gene sequence: CDR1 SQVTM, CDR2 ANQGSEA. V was shortened by 4 bases and J by 4 bases, with 4 bases between the two germline ends. The CDR3 protein is CSVGHNEKLFF. The CDR3 coding sequence is TGCAGCGTTGGACATAATGAAAAACTGTTTTTT. Full variable domain (outside the CDR3, taken from reference TRBV29-1 and TRBJ1-4): SAVISQKPSRDICQRGTSLTIQCQVDSQVTMMFWYRQQPGQSLTLIATANQGSEATYESGFVIDKFPISRPNLTFSTLTVSNMSPEDSSIYLCSVGHNEKLFFGSGTQLSVL.

This clonotype was picked up a small number of times. The gene calls are TRBV20-1 and TRBJ2-1; tentatively, D is TRBD1 or TRBD2 (6 bases each). Germline loops: CDR1 DFQATT, CDR2 SNEGSKA (reference sequence). Trimming removed 2 bases at V and 7 bases at J, with 12 bases between. CDR3 length: 13 residues. CDR3 bases: TGCAGTGCTAGAAAAACAGGGAGGAATGAGCAGTTCTTC. Its translation is CSARKTGRNEQFF.

This clonotype occurred a few times. The rearrangement uses TRBV6-2 or TRBV6-3 and TRBJ2-1, with TRBD2 matching 9 bases. The CDR3 covers 13 residues. The junction had 7 bases not matched to a gene; V was cut back by 8 bases and J by 8 bases. From germline, CDR1 is MNHEY and CDR2 SVGEGT. As DNA, the CDR3 is TGTGCCAGCGTGTCTAGCGGGATGCATGAGCAGTTCTTC. This codes for CASVSSGMHEQFF.

This clonotype has a handful of counts. V usage is TRBV7-9 and J usage is TRBJ2-7, with D unclear. The CDR3 runs to 16 residues. CDR1 SEHNR and CDR2 FQNEAQ come from the germline V gene (reference sequence). Trimming shortened V by 5 bases and J by 1 base, and 18 bases separated the two germline ends. The CDR3 nucleotides are TGTGCCAGCAGCGGCACCCTTAGGTTCAGGTCCTACGAGCAGTACTTC. Encoded protein: CASSGTLRFRSYEQYF.

This chain connects TRBV20-1 to TRBJ1-4; D is uncertain. Germline V lookup: CDR1 DFQATT, CDR2 SNEGSKA (reference sequence). This CDR3 comprises 13 residues. The V and J ends lost 0 bases and 3 bases respectively, with 5 bases between them. The CDR3 coding sequence is TGCAGTGCTAGAGAGGGAGCTAATGAAAAACTGTTTTTT. Protein sequence: CSAREGANEKLFF.

V usage is TRBV7-8 and J usage is TRBJ2-1; TRBD1 matches 8 bases. CDR1 SGHVS and CDR2 FQNEAQ come from the germline V gene. The J segment lost 7 bases and the V segment lost 5 bases, leaving 10 bases of the junction unmatched. This CDR3 has 15 residues. The CDR3 region is CASSLGQGAGNEQFF. CDR3 coding DNA: TGTGCCAGCAGCCTGGGGCAGGGGGCCGGGAATGAGCAGTTCTTC.

This clonotype was detected a few times. CDR3 DNA sequence: TGCAGTGCCATGCCGGGAGGGAATTCACCCCTCCACTTT. Protein product: CSAMPGGNSPLHF. This chain links TRBV20-1 with TRBJ1-6; D gene unclear. The length of the CDR3 is 13 residues. In germline, CDR1 is DFQATT, CDR2 SNEGSKA (reference sequence). V lost 6 bases and J lost 7, with 13 bases in between.

The chain links TRBV27 to TRBJ1-2, with a possible D match to TRBD1 (6 bases). Germline values: CDR1 MNHEY, CDR2 SMNVEV (reference sequence). The CDR3 is 20 residues long. Trimming left V 0 bases short and J 5 bases short, with 28 bases between. CDR3 bases: TGTGCCAGCAGTTTATCAGAACGGCAGGGACAACCCACGAACTTATATGGCTACACCTTC. It encodes CASSLSERQGQPTNLYGYTF.

In its sample, this clonotype was seen a few times. The rearrangement links TRBV7-2 to TRBJ2-7; no clear D. The CDR3 spans 13 residues. Per germline, CDR1 SGHTA and CDR2 FQGNSA. V lost 4 bases to trimming and J lost 6 bases, with 13 bases between them. In DNA form, the CDR3 reads TGTGCCAGCAGCTGGGATCCAGGCTCCGAGCAGTACTTC. It specifies CASSWDPGSEQYF.

The chain combines TRBV27 with TRBJ2-7, with unresolved D. Trimming took off 2 bases at V and 4 bases at J, with 9 bases between the two ends. The CDR3 extends over 13 amino acids. Germline assignment: CDR1 MNHEY and CDR2 SMNVEV (reference sequence). This CDR3 reads CASSLKSAYEQYF. DNA of the CDR3: TGTGCCAGCAGTTTAAAGTCCGCTTACGAGCAGTACTTC.

The chain has TRBV5-1 and TRBJ1-1, with a possible D match to TRBD1 (5 bases). CDR1 is SGHRS, CDR2 YFSETQ, per germline. V was cut by 7 bases and J by 1 base, with 14 bases left in between. This CDR3 has 14 residues. The CDR3 DNA reads as TGCGCCAGCTCCTCTGGGGCAGGGAACACTGAAGCTTTCTTT. It yields the protein CASSSGAGNTEAFF.

This clonotype has only a few counts. Germline is not matched at one junction end, which may reflect a read error. V gene TRBV5-6 combines with J gene TRBJ2-7; 9 bases line up with TRBD1. In germline, CDR1 is SGHDT, CDR2 YYEEEE. The CDR3 contains 13 residues. The CDR3 bases are TGTGCCAGCAGCTCCGGGACAGGGATTCCCCTCCACTTC. This translates into CASSSGTGIPLHF. The full variable domain, completed using reference TRBV5-6 and TRBJ2-7, is DAGVTQSPTHLIKTRGQQVTLRCSPKSGHDTVSWYQQALGQGPQFIFQYYEEEERQRGNFPDRFSGHQFPNYSSELNVNALLLGDSALYLCASSSGTGIPLHFGPGTRLTVT.

This clonotype was detected a few times. The CDR3 here is CASGLTGGGELFF. The CDR3, as DNA: TGTGCTAGTGGTTTGACGGGCGGCGGGGAGCTGTTTTTT. The chain has TRBV12-5 and TRBJ2-2; D is unclear. The CDR3 sequence is 13 residues long. Between the trimmed V and J ends, which lost 2 bases and 7 bases, there was a span of 8 bases. Germline V gives CDR1 LGHNT, CDR2 FRNRAP.

The V call is TRBV5-5, the J call TRBJ1-1; 8 bases are shared with TRBD1. Germline-derived CDR1 and CDR2 are SGHKS and YYEKEE (reference sequence). The CDR3 loop spans 14 amino acids. V lost 3 bases, J lost 5 bases, and 6 bases stayed unmatched. CDR3: CASSSTGGWTEAFF. The DNA of the CDR3 is TGTGCCAGCAGCTCTACAGGGGGGTGGACTGAAGCTTTCTTT. Together with reference TRBV5-5 and TRBJ1-1, the CDR3 gives the full variable domain: DAGVTQSPTHLIKTRGQQVTLRCSPISGHKSVSWYQQVLGQGPQFIFQYYEKEERGRGNFPDRFSARQFPNYSSELNVNALLLGDSALYLCASSSTGGWTEAFFGQGTRLTVV.

The CDR3: CASSEYDGYSGANVLTF. The CDR3 DNA is TGTGCCAGCAGTGAATATGACGGATACTCTGGGGCCAACGTCCTGACTTTC. The chain carries TRBV25-1 and TRBJ2-6; D remains ambiguous. This CDR3 region has 17 residues. Germline V gives CDR1 MGHDK, CDR2 SYGVNS. V lost 0 bases, J lost 0 bases, and 9 bases lay in between.

The CDR3 spells CASFRSVQETQYF. Here the CDR3 DNA reads TGTGCCAGCTTCAGGAGCGTCCAAGAGACCCAGTACTTC. The chain recombines TRBV18 with TRBJ2-5; D remains unclear. This CDR3 has 13 amino acids. The V end was cut by 7 bases, the J end by 1 base, with 10 bases between. The V gene's germline CDR1 is KGHSH and CDR2 LQKENI.

The rearrangement uses TRBV7-9 and TRBJ2-7; D is ambiguous. Germline V gene data show CDR1 as SEHNR and CDR2 as FQNEAQ (reference sequence). V dropped 5 bases and J dropped 0 bases, with 11 bases sitting between them. The CDR3 runs to 14 residues. As DNA, the CDR3 is TGTGCCAGCAGCCCAGCGTGGAGCTCCTACGAGCAGTACTTC. As protein: CASSPAWSSYEQYF. Supplemented by reference TRBV7-9 and TRBJ2-7, the full variable domain reads DTGVSQNPRHKITKRGQNVTFRCDPISEHNRLYWYRQTLGQGPEFLTYFQNEAQLEKSRLLSDRFSAERPKGSFSTLEIQRTEQGDSAMYLCASSPAWSSYEQYFGPGTRLTVT.

This rearrangement joins TRBV11-2 to TRBJ2-1; possible D gene TRBD2, 6 bases. CDR3 length: 15 residues. V lost 0 bases and J 8 bases, leaving 14 bases between the germline ends. Germline CDR1 is SGHAT and CDR2 is FQNNGV. The CDR3 bases are TGTGCCAGCAGCTTAGATACGGGAGTGGTGGATGAGCAGTTCTTC. The encoded protein is CASSLDTGVVDEQFF.